The 26 T cell receptor beta chains reported below all come from one sample, sequenced in a study of T cells in localized non-small cell lung cancer. TCRdb keeps only in-frame clones here, not all; method: immunoSEQ multiplex PCR. The sample has around 20,000 clones, roughly 84% seen once. The material was PBMCs, obtained before any cancer treatment. The receptors were sampled from a woman between 35 and 75 years old with stage II squamous cell lung carcinoma.

This rearrangement joins TRBV5-8 to TRBJ2-1; D unclear. This CDR3 is 12 amino acids long. The germline CDR1 and CDR2 sequences are SGHTS and YDEGEE. V was pared by 2 bases and J by 4 bases, with 4 bases between. In nucleotides, the CDR3 is TGTGCCAGCAGCTTCAGGTACAATGAGCAGTTCTTC. The encoded protein is CASSFRYNEQFF. Using reference TRBV5-8 and TRBJ2-1 for the parts outside the CDR3, the full variable domain is EAGVTQSPTHLIKTRGQQATLRCSPISGHTSVYWYQQALGLGLQFLLWYDEGEERNRGNFPPRFSGRQFPNYSSELNVNALELEDSALYLCASSFRYNEQFFGPGTRLTVL.

This clone occurred a few times. The V and J genes are TRBV2 and TRBJ1-1; D is unresolved. The CDR3 is 12 amino acids. Trimming stripped 7 bases from V and 3 bases from J, with 9 bases between. Looked up from germline, CDR1 is SNHLY and CDR2 is FYNNEI. This CDR3 is CASTEADTEAFF. The CDR3 DNA reads as TGTGCCAGCACCGAAGCCGACACTGAAGCTTTCTTT.

This chain connects TRBV29-1 to TRBJ2-1, with D perhaps matching TRBD1 (6 bases). Germline CDR1 and CDR2: SQVTM and ANQGSEA. CDR3 length: 14 residues. V was trimmed by 3 bases and J by 7 bases, leaving 16 bases between them. CDR3 nucleotides: TGCAGCGTTGATGGGGCAGGGGTTACAAATGAGCAGTTCTTC. Encoded protein: CSVDGAGVTNEQFF.

This clone appeared a single time. The V gene is TRBV28, the J gene TRBJ1-2, with D unresolved. CDR1 MDHEN and CDR2 SYDVKM come from the germline V gene. Trimming cost V 4 bases and J 1 base, with 4 bases left between them. The CDR3 covers 12 residues. The CDR3 region is CASSSYNYGYTF. The CDR3 DNA reads as TGTGCCAGCAGTTCCTATAACTATGGCTACACCTTC.

The chain employs TRBV28 and TRBJ2-1, with TRBD2 matching over 12 bases. The V segment lost 6 bases and the J segment 4 bases; nucleotides outside the gene matches: 4. The CDR3 totals 15 residues. Germline lookup yields CDR1 MDHEN and CDR2 SYDVKM. The CDR3: CASRSLAGGYNEQFF. CDR3 DNA: TGTGCCAGCAGATCACTAGCGGGAGGATACAATGAGCAGTTCTTC.

This clone was observed once. The gene calls are TRBV10-3 and TRBJ2-7; no clear D gene. The CDR3 is 11 amino acids. Germline V gene lookup returns CDR1 ENHRY and CDR2 SYGVKD. V lost 5 bases and J lost 6, with 8 bases in between. In DNA form, the CDR3 reads TGTGCCATCAGTCCGAAATGCGAGCAGTACTTC. Translating it yields CAISPKCEQYF.

This clone occurred once. CDR3 coding DNA: TGTGCCAGCAGCCTAAGCCGGGACTCCCGCCATGAGCAGTTCTTC. Translation gives CASSLSRDSRHEQFF. This rearrangement joins TRBV7-6 to TRBJ2-1, with D possibly TRBD2 on 6 matching bases. V lost 5 bases and J 8 bases, leaving 19 bases between the germline ends. Germline CDR1 SGHVS, CDR2 FNYEAQ. This CDR3 region has 15 residues.

V is TRBV7-6 and J is TRBJ2-6, with D unresolved. The CDR3 extends over 16 amino acids. Germline assignment: CDR1 SGHVS and CDR2 FNYEAQ. V was clipped by 3 bases and J by 5 bases, with 14 bases between them. CDR3 nucleotide sequence: TGTGCCAGCAGCTTTCTCTCACAAAGTCGGGCCAACGTCCTGACTTTC. Residues: CASSFLSQSRANVLTF. Full variable domain (remainder filled in from reference TRBV7-6 and TRBJ2-6): GAGVSQSPRYKVTKRGQDVALRCDPISGHVSLYWYRQALGQGPEFLTYFNYEAQQDKSGLPNDRFSAERPEGSISTLTIQRTEQRDSAMYRCASSFLSQSRANVLTFGAGSRLTVL.

The chain is built from TRBV6-1 and TRBJ2-1; TRBD2 aligns across 11 bases. CDR1 and CDR2 (germline): MNHNS, SASEGT. Germline trimming cut 10 bases from V and 4 bases from J; bases unmatched to any gene: 3. The CDR3 runs 13 residues. The CDR3: CATTSGGYNEQFF. CDR3 in DNA: TGTGCCACAACTAGCGGGGGTTACAATGAGCAGTTCTTC.

In its sample, this clone was seen once. The rearrangement links TRBV2 to TRBJ1-5; D possibly corresponds to TRBD1 (5 bases). The length of the CDR3 is 14 residues. V was shortened by 4 bases and J by 2 bases, with 9 bases between the two germline ends. Looked up from germline, CDR1 is SNHLY and CDR2 is FYNNEI. The CDR3 protein is CASSGGGGNQPQHF. The CDR3 DNA reads TGTGCCAGCAGTGGGGGGGGTGGCAATCAGCCCCAGCATTTT.

This chain links TRBV7-3 with TRBJ2-5; D is undetermined. This CDR3 region has 13 residues. With 1 base removed from V and 5 bases from J, the gap between germline ends came to 8 bases. CDR1 SGHTA and CDR2 FQGTGA come from the germline V gene. DNA of the CDR3: TGTGCCAGCAGCTTAATGGCTTGGGAGACCCAGTACTTC. Translating it yields CASSLMAWETQYF.

This clone occurred once. CDR3 bases: TGTGCCAGCAGTCCCAGGGGGGGGCAAGAGACCCAGTACTTC. Translating gives CASSPRGGQETQYF. This sequence joins TRBV6-6 and TRBJ2-5; either TRBD1 or TRBD2 may supply D (7 bases each). CDR3 length: 14 residues. Trimming removed 5 bases at V and 2 bases at J, with 12 bases between. Germline loops: CDR1 MNHNY, CDR2 SVGAGI (reference sequence).

V gene TRBV6-6 combines with J gene TRBJ2-7; D is undetermined. The CDR3 totals 14 residues. Germline CDR1 reads MNHNY; CDR2 reads SVGAGI (reference sequence). Trimming removed 7 bases at V and 3 bases at J, with 16 bases between. The CDR3 protein is CASTISPSVYEQYF. CDR3 bases: TGTGCCAGCACCATCAGCCCCAGCGTCTACGAGCAGTACTTC.

This clone has only a few counts. The rearrangement uses TRBV28 and TRBJ1-4; the match to TRBD1 covers 7 bases. This CDR3 region has 14 residues. The germline gives CDR1 MDHEN, CDR2 SYDVKM. V dropped 0 bases and J dropped 5; count of bases not matched to a gene: 0. As DNA, the CDR3 is TGTGCCAGCAGTTTATGGGACAGGAATGAAAAACTGTTTTTT. Translating gives CASSLWDRNEKLFF. The whole variable domain, filled in from reference TRBV28 and TRBJ1-4, reads DVKVTQSSRYLVKRTGEKVFLECVQDMDHENMFWYRQDPGLGLRLIYFSYDVKMKEKGDIPEGYSVSREKKERFSLILESASTNQTSMYLCASSLWDRNEKLFFGSGTQLSVL.

V usage is TRBV25-1 and J usage is TRBJ2-1; possibly TRBD2 for D (5 bases). CDR1 MGHDK and CDR2 SYGVNS come from the germline V gene. V dropped 3 bases and J dropped 6 bases, with 12 bases sitting between them. CDR3 length: 14 residues. The CDR3 DNA reads TGTGCCAGCAGTGACATAGCGAGGGTCAATGAGCAGTTCTTC. Protein product: CASSDIARVNEQFF.

The rearrangement joins TRBV11-3 to TRBJ2-3, with D uncertain. With 5 bases removed from V and 1 base from J, the gap between germline ends came to 16 bases. The CDR3 runs to 16 residues. Germline CDR1 reads SGHNT; CDR2 reads YENEEA. The CDR3 loop is CASSLNGLRGTDTQYF. The CDR3 nucleotides read TGTGCCAGCAGCCTCAACGGCCTCCGGGGCACAGATACGCAGTATTTT.

As for this clone: A read error may explain this, as a much larger clone is one base away. The chain links TRBV30 to TRBJ2-5, with TRBD1 matching 11 bases. Germline V gene sequence: CDR1 GTSNPN, CDR2 SVGIG (reference sequence). This CDR3 spans 15 amino acids. The CDR3 DNA follows: TGTCCCTGGACTTTCCGGGGACAGGGGGTAGAGACCCAGTACTTC. As protein: CPWTFRGQGVETQYF.

V usage is TRBV4-1 and J usage is TRBJ2-2, with D perhaps TRBD1 or TRBD2 (5 bases each). From germline, CDR1 is MGHRA and CDR2 YSYEKL. CDR3 size: 14 residues. Trimming removed 3 bases at V and 4 bases at J, with 9 bases between. CDR3 amino acids: CASSHGTGTGELFF. CDR3 DNA: TGCGCCAGCAGCCACGGGACGGGCACCGGGGAGCTGTTTTTT.

The chain links TRBV5-4 to TRBJ2-7, with a weak D call TRBD2 (6 bases). Germline CDR1 SGHNT, CDR2 YYREEE (reference sequence). V gave up 2 bases and J gave up 5 bases, with 23 bases separating them. The CDR3 runs 17 residues. The chain's CDR3 is CASSFGVLGRRAHEQYF. CDR3 coding DNA: TGTGCCAGCAGCTTTGGGGTTCTGGGTAGGAGGGCCCACGAGCAGTACTTC.

This clone was found once. The V call is TRBV7-8, the J call TRBJ2-6; D gene unclear. The germline V and J ends were trimmed by 1 base and 2 bases, with 3 bases remaining between them. There are 14 residues in the CDR3. Looked up from germline, CDR1 is SGHVS and CDR2 is FQNEAQ. CDR3 coding DNA: TGTGCCAGCAGCTTAGATCCTGGGGCCAACGTCCTGACTTTC. Amino acids: CASSLDPGANVLTF.

This sequence joins TRBV2 and TRBJ2-3; D is unclear. Germline CDR1 reads SNHLY; CDR2 reads FYNNEI. Trimming removed 4 bases from V and 5 bases from J, with 13 bases in between. This CDR3 region has 14 residues. In nucleotides, the CDR3 is TGTGCCAGCAGTGGATGGGTCGGTGAAGATACGCAGTATTTT. Translating it yields CASSGWVGEDTQYF.

This clone was observed once. This chain links TRBV29-1 with TRBJ1-1, with 11 bases identical to TRBD1. CDR3 size: 15 residues. Germline lookup yields CDR1 SQVTM and CDR2 ANQGSEA. V trimming: 1 base; J trimming: 6 bases; junction bases outside the gene matches: 7. CDR3: CSVEAARDRGSEAFF. The CDR3 region has the DNA TGCAGCGTTGAAGCGGCTCGGGACAGGGGGTCTGAAGCTTTCTTT. Drawing the rest from reference TRBV29-1 and TRBJ1-1, the complete variable domain is SAVISQKPSRDICQRGTSLTIQCQVDSQVTMMFWYRQQPGQSLTLIATANQGSEATYESGFVIDKFPISRPNLTFSTLTVSNMSPEDSSIYLCSVEAARDRGSEAFFGQGTRLTVV.

This chain uses TRBV11-2 with TRBJ2-3, with D unclear. CDR1 SGHAT and CDR2 FQNNGV come from the germline V gene. This CDR3 spans 14 amino acids. The V and J ends lost 5 bases and 2 bases respectively, with 11 bases between them. The CDR3 region is CASSSSTDTDTQYF. The CDR3 coding sequence is TGTGCCAGCAGCAGCTCTACGGACACAGATACGCAGTATTTT.

The V gene is TRBV28, the J gene TRBJ1-2; D might be TRBD1 (5 bases). The CDR3 runs to 18 residues. Trimming took 6 bases from V and 1 from J, leaving 24 bases between them. Germline CDR1 reads MDHEN; CDR2 reads SYDVKM. The CDR3 DNA reads as TGTGCCAGCAGCCAGATTGGGGGACCGGGGTCGGGTAACTATGGCTACACCTTC. This sequence encodes CASSQIGGPGSGNYGYTF.

V and J are TRBV7-9 and TRBJ1-2; D remains unclear. Per germline, CDR1 SEHNR and CDR2 FQNEAQ (reference sequence). The CDR3 sequence is 11 residues long. Trimming removed 7 bases at V and 13 bases at J, with 16 bases between. CDR3 DNA sequence: TGTGCCAGCACCTCGACGGCACCTCTCACCTTC. This encodes CASTSTAPLTF.

This chain connects TRBV4-2 to TRBJ2-4; D ambiguous. Germline values: CDR1 LGHNA, CDR2 YNFKEQ. V was clipped by 3 bases and J by 1 base, with 13 bases between them. The CDR3 is 16 residues long. The CDR3 region is CASSQEQTIAKNIQYF. In nucleotides, the CDR3 is TGTGCCAGCAGCCAGGAGCAGACGATTGCCAAAAACATTCAGTACTTC.